These 22 T cell receptor beta chains were sequenced from one sample in a study of blood T cell repertoires in COVID-19. Assay used: immunoSEQ multiplex PCR; TCRdb lists only in-frame clones, some missing. The sample comprises hundreds of thousands of clones, around nine tenths of which are singletons, and 1% to 1.5% rests with the top ten. The source material was peripheral blood. Receptor source: a man between 65 and 85 years old with acute or convalescent COVID-19.

This clone was seen only once. The rearrangement uses TRBV5-1 and TRBJ1-6; possibly TRBD1 for D (6 bases). The CDR3 is made up of 14 amino acids. From germline, CDR1 is SGHRS and CDR2 YFSETQ. Trimming cost V 2 bases and J 9 bases, with 12 bases left between them. The chain's CDR3 is CASSLLQGASPLHF. In DNA form, the CDR3 reads TGCGCCAGCAGCTTATTACAGGGTGCTTCACCCCTCCACTTT. Using reference TRBV5-1 and TRBJ1-6 for the parts outside the CDR3, the full variable domain is KAGVTQTPRYLIKTRGQQVTLSCSPISGHRSVSWYQQTPGQGLQFLFEYFSETQRNKGNFPGRFSGRQFSNSRSEMNVSTLELGDSALYLCASSLLQGASPLHFGNGTRLTVT.

The chain has TRBV19 and TRBJ2-1; 10 bases agree with TRBD1. In germline, CDR1 is LNHDA, CDR2 SQIVND (reference sequence). This CDR3 is built from 15 residues. The V gene end was trimmed by 5 bases and the J gene end by 4 bases; junction bases not matched to a gene: 5. The CDR3 sequence is CASSPRDRGYNEQFF. CDR3 coding DNA: TGTGCCAGTAGTCCCCGGGACAGGGGTTACAATGAGCAGTTCTTC.

The rearrangement joins TRBV6-2 or TRBV6-3 to TRBJ2-3; D may be TRBD1 (5 bases). Germline CDR1 is MNHEY and CDR2 is SVGEGT. The V gene lost 0 bases and the J gene lost 0 bases, with 16 bases spanning the gap. The CDR3 consists of 18 residues. The CDR3 reads CASSYSTSVRVSTDTQYF. The CDR3 DNA is TGTGCCAGCAGTTACTCCACTTCGGTCAGGGTTAGCACAGATACGCAGTATTTT.

V is TRBV5-6 and J is TRBJ2-7; D may be TRBD1 (6 bases). Germline V CDR1 and CDR2: SGHDT, YYEEEE. The V end lost 4 bases, the J end lost 9 bases, and 23 bases lay between the germline ends. There are 15 residues in the CDR3. CDR3 amino acids: CASSRRRSDPQGQYF. The CDR3 DNA sequence: TGTGCCAGCAGCCGCAGGAGGTCAGACCCACAGGGGCAGTACTTC.

The chain uses TRBV7-8 and TRBJ2-1, with 12 nucleotides matching TRBD2. V dropped 4 bases and J dropped 0; count of bases not matched to a gene: 10. The germline V gene has CDR1 SGHVS and CDR2 FQNEAQ. This CDR3 spans 19 amino acids. This chain's CDR3 is CASSSRLAGELSSYNEQFF. For the CDR3, the DNA is TGTGCCAGCAGCTCCCGACTAGCGGGAGAGCTGAGCTCCTACAATGAGCAGTTCTTC.

This chain joins TRBV7-6 and TRBJ1-4; possible D gene TRBD1, 5 bases. The CDR3 contains 15 residues. Germline V gene data show CDR1 as SGHVS and CDR2 as FNYEAQ. V lost 2 bases and J 8 bases, leaving 15 bases between the germline ends. The CDR3 coding sequence is TGTGCCAGCAGCTTAAATGGGCAGCGGGGGGAAAAACTGTTTTTT. Protein sequence: CASSLNGQRGEKLFF.

The rearrangement links TRBV5-5 to TRBJ1-5; no firm D call. CDR3 length: 12 residues. The V gene's germline CDR1 is SGHKS and CDR2 YYEKEE (reference sequence). Deletions cut 2 bases from V and 12 bases from J, with 12 bases between. CDR3 in amino acids: CASSFLGGDQHF. DNA of the CDR3: TGTGCCAGCAGCTTCCTTGGTGGAGACCAGCATTTT.

The V gene is TRBV6-5, the J gene TRBJ1-6, with TRBD1 identical over 8 bases. This CDR3 is 14 amino acids long. CDR1 is MNHEY and CDR2 is SVGAGI in the germline V gene. The V segment lost 4 bases and the J segment 9 bases; nucleotides outside the gene matches: 5. DNA for the CDR3: TGTGCCAGCAGTTCCAGGGGGCTAGGTTCACCCCTCCACTTT. This translates into CASSSRGLGSPLHF.

The V gene is TRBV7-2, the J gene TRBJ1-3; the match to TRBD1 covers 9 bases. The germline gives CDR1 SGHTA, CDR2 FQGNSA. This CDR3 comprises 18 residues. The ends lost 5 bases at V and 1 base at J; junction bases unmatched: 12. For the CDR3, the DNA is TGTGCCAGCAGCATGGGACAGGGAGGTTCTTTGTCTGGAAACACCATATATTTT. Its translation: CASSMGQGGSLSGNTIYF.

This rearrangement joins TRBV18 to TRBJ1-4, with D perhaps TRBD1 (6 bases). This CDR3 has 14 residues. The germline V and J ends were trimmed by 0 bases and 7 bases, with 9 bases remaining between them. The germline V gene encodes CDR1 KGHSH and CDR2 LQKENI. CDR3: CASSPPGASEKLFF. The CDR3 DNA reads TGTGCCAGCTCACCACCGGGGGCGAGTGAAAAACTGTTTTTT.

This rearrangement joins TRBV2 to TRBJ2-1; 9 bases line up with TRBD2. V lost 7 bases to trimming and J lost 9 bases; unmatched junction nucleotides: 13. This CDR3 region has 15 residues. Germline CDR1 and CDR2: SNHLY and FYNNEI. This CDR3 reads CASTGSGGVWGEQFF. CDR3 bases: TGTGCCAGCACTGGTAGCGGGGGTGTTTGGGGTGAGCAGTTCTTC.

The chain is built from TRBV6-2 or TRBV6-3 and TRBJ2-5; tentative D call: TRBD1 (6 bases). Germline V gene data show CDR1 as MNHEY and CDR2 as SVGEGT. CDR3 size: 14 residues. The germline V and J ends were trimmed by 6 bases and 2 bases, with 13 bases remaining between them. The CDR3 sequence: CASSPRGLQETQYF. Written as DNA, the CDR3 is TGTGCCAGCAGCCCAAGGGGGTTGCAAGAGACCCAGTACTTC.

The gene calls are TRBV27 and TRBJ2-7, with D maybe TRBD1 (5 bases). This CDR3 spans 18 amino acids. Germline V gene lookup returns CDR1 MNHEY and CDR2 SMNVEV (reference sequence). Between the trimmed V and J ends, which lost 3 bases and 3 bases, there was a span of 24 bases. For the CDR3, the DNA is TGTGCCAGCAGTTTGAGGTGGGAAAGAGCAGGGTTTGGCTACGAGCAGTACTTC. It codes for CASSLRWERAGFGYEQYF.

This chain joins TRBV24-1 and TRBJ2-7; 11 bases fit TRBD1. Losses at the gene ends were 4 bases for V and 6 bases for J; bases not matched to a gene: 7. The CDR3 spans 15 residues. CDR1 and CDR2 (germline): KGHDR, SFDVKD. The CDR3 is CATSDPGQGVGEQYF. The CDR3 DNA follows: TGTGCCACCAGTGACCCGGGACAGGGGGTCGGCGAGCAGTACTTC.

The V call is TRBV30, the J call TRBJ2-3, with TRBD1 as a possible D gene (6 bases). The CDR3 runs 16 residues. The V and J ends lost 3 bases and 0 bases respectively, with 16 bases between them. Germline V lookup: CDR1 GTSNPN, CDR2 SVGIG (reference sequence). CDR3 amino acids: CAWRPSGTHSTDTQYF. The CDR3 DNA follows: TGTGCCTGGAGACCGTCCGGGACACACAGCACAGATACGCAGTATTTT.

The chain combines TRBV7-2 with TRBJ2-3; unclear D gene. Between the trimmed V and J ends, which lost 0 bases and 3 bases, there was a span of 10 bases. The CDR3 length is 15 residues. Germline values: CDR1 SGHTA, CDR2 FQGNSA. CDR3: CASSLAISSTDTQYF. DNA for the CDR3: TGTGCCAGCAGCTTAGCGATTAGCTCGACAGATACGCAGTATTTT. Combining the CDR3 with reference TRBV7-2 and TRBJ2-3 gives the whole variable domain GAGVSQSPSNKVTEKGKDVELRCDPISGHTALYWYRQSLGQGLEFLIYFQGNSAPDKSGLPSDRFSAERTGGSVSTLTIQRTQQEDSAVYLCASSLAISSTDTQYFGPGTRLTVL.

The chain combines TRBV19 with TRBJ1-5; weak D call: TRBD1 (6 bases). Trimming left V 3 bases short and J 4 bases short, with 13 bases between. Germline-derived CDR1 and CDR2 are LNHDA and SQIVND (reference sequence). The CDR3 consists of 15 residues. Here the CDR3 DNA reads TGTGCCAGTAGTATTATCGAGGGGACAAATCAGCCCCAGCATTTT. Translated, it gives CASSIIEGTNQPQHF.

The genes are TRBV14 and TRBJ2-3; 10 bases fit TRBD2. The CDR3 sequence is 15 residues long. Trimming cost V 6 bases and J 6 bases; bases outside gene matches: 9. Germline-derived CDR1 and CDR2 are SGHDN and FVKESK. The CDR3 DNA reads TGTGCCAGCAGGCGGACTAGCGGAATGGGGGATACGCAGTATTTT. It is translated as CASRRTSGMGDTQYF.

Only one count was recorded for this clone. The J gene is TRBJ2-4, the V gene TRBV29-1; weak D call: TRBD2 (6 bases). V lost 4 bases to trimming and J lost 8 bases, with 12 bases between them. Germline loops: CDR1 SQVTM, CDR2 ANQGSEA. The CDR3 sequence is 12 residues long. The CDR3 DNA reads as TGCAGCGTTGGAAGAGGGGAGGACATTCAGTACTTC. Its protein is CSVGRGEDIQYF.

The chain recombines TRBV19 with TRBJ2-1; perhaps TRBD1 as D (5 bases). This CDR3 has 14 amino acids. Trimming removed 6 bases from V and 3 bases from J, with 12 bases in between. Germline CDR1 LNHDA, CDR2 SQIVND (reference sequence). For the CDR3, the DNA is TGTGCCAGTAGCGTAACAGGAAGCTACAATGAGCAGTTCTTC. Protein sequence: CASSVTGSYNEQFF.

This chain uses TRBV3-1 (or the pseudogene TRBV3-2) with TRBJ1-6; maybe TRBD1 (5 bases). Germline values: CDR1 LGHDT, CDR2 YNNKEL (reference sequence). The CDR3 is 16 residues long. V lost 4 bases, J lost 5 bases, and 15 bases lay in between. Here the CDR3 reads CASSRDWNQDNSPLHF. In nucleotides, the CDR3 is TGTGCCAGCAGCCGGGACTGGAACCAAGATAATTCACCCCTCCACTTT.

J is TRBJ1-4 and V is TRBV24-1; possible D gene TRBD1, 5 bases. This CDR3 contains 17 residues. Between the trimmed V and J ends, which lost 2 bases and 8 bases, there was a span of 20 bases. CDR1 is KGHDR and CDR2 is SFDVKD in the germline V gene. This chain's CDR3 is CATSDSRASGSEEKLFF. CDR3 sequence (DNA): TGTGCCACCAGTGATTCCCGGGCATCAGGGTCCGAGGAAAAACTGTTTTTT.